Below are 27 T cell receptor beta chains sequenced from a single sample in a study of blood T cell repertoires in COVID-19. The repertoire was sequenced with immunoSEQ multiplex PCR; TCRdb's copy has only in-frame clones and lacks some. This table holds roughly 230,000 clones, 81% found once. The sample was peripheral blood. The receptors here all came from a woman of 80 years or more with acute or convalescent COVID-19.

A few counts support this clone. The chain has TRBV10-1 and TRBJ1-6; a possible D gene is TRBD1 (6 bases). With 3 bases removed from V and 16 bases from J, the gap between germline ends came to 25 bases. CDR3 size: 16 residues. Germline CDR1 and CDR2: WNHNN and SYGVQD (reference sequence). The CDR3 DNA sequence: TGCGCCAGCAGTGAACGACGTTTGGACAGCCGCCCGCAACTCCACTTT. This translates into CASSERRLDSRPQLHF.

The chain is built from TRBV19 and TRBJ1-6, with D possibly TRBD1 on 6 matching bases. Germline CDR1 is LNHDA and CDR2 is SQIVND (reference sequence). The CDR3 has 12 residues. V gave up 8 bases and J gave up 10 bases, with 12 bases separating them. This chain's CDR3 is CASGTGISPLHF. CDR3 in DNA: TGTGCCAGTGGTACAGGGATCTCACCCCTCCACTTT. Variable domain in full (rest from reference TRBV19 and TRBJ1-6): DGGITQSPKYLFRKEGQNVTLSCEQNLNHDAMYWYRQDPGQGLRLIYYSQIVNDFQKGDIAEGYSVSREKKESFPLTVTSAQKNPTAFYLCASGTGISPLHFGNGTRLTVT.

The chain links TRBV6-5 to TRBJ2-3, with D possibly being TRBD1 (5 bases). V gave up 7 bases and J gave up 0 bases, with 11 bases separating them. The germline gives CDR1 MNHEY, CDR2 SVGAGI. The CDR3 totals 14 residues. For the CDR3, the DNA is TGTGCCAGCATTCTGGACATAAGCACAGATACGCAGTATTTT. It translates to CASILDISTDTQYF.

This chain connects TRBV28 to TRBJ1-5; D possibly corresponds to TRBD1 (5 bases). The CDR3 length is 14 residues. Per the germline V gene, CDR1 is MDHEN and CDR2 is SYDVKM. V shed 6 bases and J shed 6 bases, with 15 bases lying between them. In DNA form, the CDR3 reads TGTGCCAGCAGCCTTCCTGTGGGGGGTCAGCCCCAGCATTTT. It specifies CASSLPVGGQPQHF.

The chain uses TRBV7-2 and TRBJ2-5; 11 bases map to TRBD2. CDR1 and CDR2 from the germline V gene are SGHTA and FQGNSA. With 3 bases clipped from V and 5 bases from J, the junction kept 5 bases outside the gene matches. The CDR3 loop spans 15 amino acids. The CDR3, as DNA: TGTGCCAGCAGCTTGATAGCGGGGGGGCTTGAGACCCAGTACTTC. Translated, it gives CASSLIAGGLETQYF.

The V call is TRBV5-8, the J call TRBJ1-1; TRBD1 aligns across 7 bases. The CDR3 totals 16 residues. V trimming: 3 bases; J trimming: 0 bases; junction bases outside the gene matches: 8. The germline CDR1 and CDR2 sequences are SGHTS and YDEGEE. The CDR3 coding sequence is TGTGCCAGCAGCTCGACCGGGACAGACATGAACACTGAAGCTTTCTTT. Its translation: CASSSTGTDMNTEAFF.

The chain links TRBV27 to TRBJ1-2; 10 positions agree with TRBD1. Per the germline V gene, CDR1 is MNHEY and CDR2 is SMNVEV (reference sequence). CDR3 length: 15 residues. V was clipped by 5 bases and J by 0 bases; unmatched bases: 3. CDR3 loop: CASSRTGGANYGYTF. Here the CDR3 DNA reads TGTGCCAGCAGTCGGACAGGGGGAGCTAACTATGGCTACACCTTC.

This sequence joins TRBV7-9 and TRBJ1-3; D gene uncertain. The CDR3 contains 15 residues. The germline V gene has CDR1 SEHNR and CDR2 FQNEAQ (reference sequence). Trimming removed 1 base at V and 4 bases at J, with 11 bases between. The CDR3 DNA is TGTGCCAGCAGCTTAGACCGGGTGCGAGGAAACACCATATATTTT. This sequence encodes CASSLDRVRGNTIYF.

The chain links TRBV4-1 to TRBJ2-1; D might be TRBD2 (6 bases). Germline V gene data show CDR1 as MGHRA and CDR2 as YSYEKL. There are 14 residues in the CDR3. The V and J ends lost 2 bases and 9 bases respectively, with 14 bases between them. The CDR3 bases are TGCGCCAGCAGCCAAACTAGCCGGGGGATTGAGCAGTTCTTC. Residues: CASSQTSRGIEQFF.

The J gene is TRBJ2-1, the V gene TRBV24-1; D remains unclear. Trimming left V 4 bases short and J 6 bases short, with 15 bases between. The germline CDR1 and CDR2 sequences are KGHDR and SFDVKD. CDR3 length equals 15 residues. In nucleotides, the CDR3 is TGTGCCACCAGTGAAACGAGAAATGAAATCAATGAGCAGTTCTTC. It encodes CATSETRNEINEQFF.

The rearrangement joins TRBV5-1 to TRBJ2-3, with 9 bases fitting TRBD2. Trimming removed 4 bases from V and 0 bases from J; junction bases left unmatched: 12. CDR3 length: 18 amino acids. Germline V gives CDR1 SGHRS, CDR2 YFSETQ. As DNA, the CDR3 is TGCGCCAGCAGCCTGTATAAAAGGACTAGCGAAAGCACAGATACGCAGTATTTT. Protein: CASSLYKRTSESTDTQYF.

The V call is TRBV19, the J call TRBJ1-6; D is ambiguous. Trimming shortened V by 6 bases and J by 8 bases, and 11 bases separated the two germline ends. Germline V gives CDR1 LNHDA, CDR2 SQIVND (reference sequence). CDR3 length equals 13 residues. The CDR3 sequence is CASSSPGDSPLHF. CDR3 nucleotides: TGTGCCAGTAGCTCCCCAGGCGATTCACCCCTCCACTTT.

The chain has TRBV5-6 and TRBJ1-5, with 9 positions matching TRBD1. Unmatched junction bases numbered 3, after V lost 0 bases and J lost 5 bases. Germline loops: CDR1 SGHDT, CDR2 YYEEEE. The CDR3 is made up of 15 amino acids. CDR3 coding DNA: TGTGCCAGCAGCTTGGGAACAGGGGGCGATCAGCCCCAGCATTTT. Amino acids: CASSLGTGGDQPQHF. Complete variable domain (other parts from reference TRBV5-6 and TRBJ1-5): DAGVTQSPTHLIKTRGQQVTLRCSPKSGHDTVSWYQQALGQGPQFIFQYYEEEERQRGNFPDRFSGHQFPNYSSELNVNALLLGDSALYLCASSLGTGGDQPQHFGDGTRLSIL.

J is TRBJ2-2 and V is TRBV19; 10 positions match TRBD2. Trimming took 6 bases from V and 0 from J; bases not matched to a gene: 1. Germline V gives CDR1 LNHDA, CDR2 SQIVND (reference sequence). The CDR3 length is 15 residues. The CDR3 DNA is TGTGCCAGTAGGCTAGCGGGGGCGAACACCGGGGAGCTGTTTTTT. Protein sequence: CASRLAGANTGELFF.

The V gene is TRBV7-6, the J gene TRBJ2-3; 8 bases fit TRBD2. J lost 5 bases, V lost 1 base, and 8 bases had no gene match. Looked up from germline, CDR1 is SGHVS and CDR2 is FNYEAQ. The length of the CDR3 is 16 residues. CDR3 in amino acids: CASSLGSGGAKDTQYF. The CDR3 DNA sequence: TGTGCCAGCAGCTTAGGATCCGGGGGGGCGAAAGATACGCAGTATTTT.

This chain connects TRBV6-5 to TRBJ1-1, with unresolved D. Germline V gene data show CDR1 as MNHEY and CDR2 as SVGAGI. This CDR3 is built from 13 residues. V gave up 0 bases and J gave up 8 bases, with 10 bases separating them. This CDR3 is CASSYSAGLEAFF. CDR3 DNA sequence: TGTGCCAGCAGTTACTCGGCAGGTCTGGAAGCTTTCTTT.

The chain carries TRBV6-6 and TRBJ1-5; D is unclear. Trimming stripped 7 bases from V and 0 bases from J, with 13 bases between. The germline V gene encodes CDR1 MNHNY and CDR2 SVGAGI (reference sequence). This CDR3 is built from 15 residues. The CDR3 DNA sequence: TGTGCCAGCACCAAGAGCCGTAATAGCAATCAGCCCCAGCATTTT. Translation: CASTKSRNSNQPQHF.

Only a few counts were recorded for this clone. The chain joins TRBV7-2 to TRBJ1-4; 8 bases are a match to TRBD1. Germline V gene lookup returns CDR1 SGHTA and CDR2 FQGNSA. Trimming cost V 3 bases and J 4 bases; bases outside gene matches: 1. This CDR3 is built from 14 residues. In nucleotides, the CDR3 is TGTGCCAGCAGCTTGACAGGGGATAATGAAAAACTGTTTTTT. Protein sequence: CASSLTGDNEKLFF.

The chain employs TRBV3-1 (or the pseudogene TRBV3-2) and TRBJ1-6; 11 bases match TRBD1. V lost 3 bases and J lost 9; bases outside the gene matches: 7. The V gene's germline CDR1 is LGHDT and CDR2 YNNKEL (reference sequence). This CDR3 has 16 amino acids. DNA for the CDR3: TGTGCCAGCAGCCATGCCGGGACAGGGGGTGGTTCACCCCTCCACTTT. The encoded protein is CASSHAGTGGGSPLHF.

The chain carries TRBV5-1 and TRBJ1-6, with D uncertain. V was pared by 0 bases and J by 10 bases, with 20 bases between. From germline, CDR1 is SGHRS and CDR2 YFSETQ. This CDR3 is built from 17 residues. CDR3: CASSLAEGRAATSPLHF. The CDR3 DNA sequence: TGCGCCAGCAGCTTGGCCGAGGGTCGTGCGGCTACCTCACCCCTCCACTTT.

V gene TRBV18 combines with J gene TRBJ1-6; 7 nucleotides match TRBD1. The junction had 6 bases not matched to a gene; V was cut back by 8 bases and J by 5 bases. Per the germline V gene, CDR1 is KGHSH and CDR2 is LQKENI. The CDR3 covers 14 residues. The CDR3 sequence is CASQTTGDNSPLHF. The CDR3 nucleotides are TGTGCCAGCCAAACCACAGGGGATAATTCACCCCTCCACTTT.

For the CDR3, the DNA is TGTGCCAGCTCACCGGGACAGGGGGCTGGCGGGGAGCTGTTTTTT. Protein product: CASSPGQGAGGELFF. The chain combines TRBV18 with TRBJ2-2; 12 bases fit TRBD1. V gave up 3 bases and J gave up 7 bases; unmatched junction bases: 3. The CDR3 is 15 amino acids. CDR1 and CDR2 from the germline V gene are KGHSH and LQKENI.

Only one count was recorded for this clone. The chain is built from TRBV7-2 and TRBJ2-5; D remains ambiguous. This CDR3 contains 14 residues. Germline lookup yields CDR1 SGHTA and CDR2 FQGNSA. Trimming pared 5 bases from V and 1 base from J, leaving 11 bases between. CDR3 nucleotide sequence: TGTGCCAGCAGCCTTTATGGCGGCCAAGAGACCCAGTACTTC. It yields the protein CASSLYGGQETQYF.

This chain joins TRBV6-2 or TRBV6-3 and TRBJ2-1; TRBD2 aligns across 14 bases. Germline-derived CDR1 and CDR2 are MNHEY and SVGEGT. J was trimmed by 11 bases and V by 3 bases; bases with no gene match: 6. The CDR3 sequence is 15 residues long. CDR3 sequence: CASSYKGLAGEKQFF. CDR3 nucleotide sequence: TGTGCCAGCAGTTATAAGGGACTAGCGGGGGAGAAGCAGTTCTTC.

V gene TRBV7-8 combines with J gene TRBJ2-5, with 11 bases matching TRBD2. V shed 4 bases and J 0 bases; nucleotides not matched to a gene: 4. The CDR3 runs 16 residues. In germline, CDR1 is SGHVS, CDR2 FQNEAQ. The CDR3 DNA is TGTGCCAGCAGCTCAGGGACTAGCGGATACCAAGAGACCCAGTACTTC. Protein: CASSSGTSGYQETQYF.

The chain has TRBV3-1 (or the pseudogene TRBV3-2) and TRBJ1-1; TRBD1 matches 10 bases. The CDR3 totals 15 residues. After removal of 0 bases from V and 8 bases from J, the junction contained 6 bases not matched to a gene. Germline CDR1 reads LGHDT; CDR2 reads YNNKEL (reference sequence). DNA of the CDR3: TGTGCCAGCAGCCAAGAAGGACAGGGGGTAGGCGAAGCTTTCTTT. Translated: CASSQEGQGVGEAFF.

The CDR3 DNA reads TGCGCCAGCAGGCCCGGGACTAGACAAGAGACCCAGTACTTC. This gives the protein CASRPGTRQETQYF. V is TRBV5-1 and J is TRBJ2-5; 8 bases are a match to TRBD2. The CDR3 runs 14 residues. From germline, CDR1 is SGHRS and CDR2 YFSETQ. Germline trimming cut 5 bases from V and 2 bases from J; bases unmatched to any gene: 5.